The next 18 T cell receptor beta chains were all read from a single sample in a study of vaccination and CD4 T cells after COVID-19. These receptors' antigens are unknown. Regarding treatment: approximately 9-day PBMC culture with coronavirus spike peptide pools or control peptides (ViraFEST assay). The Oncomine TCR Beta short-read assay was applied to DNA of cultured CD4+ T cells. MiXCR, applied by TCRdb to the PCR reads, yields one record per CDR3 protein. The table shows 13,000 to 15,000 distinct CDR3 sequences, with about 54% occurring only once. The sequencing sample was made of CD4+ T cells from blood, cultured in vitro. All receptors derive from a human donor who had recovered from COVID-19.

The chain employs TRBV28 and TRBJ2-5; D possibly corresponds to TRBD1 (6 bases). The CDR3 covers 14 residues. Germline V gene lookup returns CDR1 MDHEN and CDR2 SYDVKM. The V end was cut by 6 bases, the J end by 0 bases, with 11 bases between. The CDR3 DNA follows: TGTGCCAGCAGGGACAGTATGTACCAAGAGACCCAGTACTTC. Amino acid sequence: CASRDSMYQETQYF.

This clonotype has just a few counts. The rearrangement uses TRBV20-1 and TRBJ2-7; 14 bases line up with TRBD2. The CDR3 sequence is 16 residues long. J lost 3 bases, V lost 6 bases, and 10 bases had no gene match. From germline, CDR1 is DFQATT and CDR2 SNEGSKA (reference sequence). The CDR3 loop reads CSAAGTSGSLSYEQYF. The CDR3 DNA sequence: TGCAGTGCCGCCGGGACTAGCGGGAGTCTAAGCTACGAGCAGTACTTC.

The V gene is TRBV19, the J gene TRBJ2-7, with D perhaps TRBD2 (5 bases). Germline CDR1 LNHDA, CDR2 SQIVND (reference sequence). V was shortened by 0 bases and J by 6 bases, with 12 bases between the two germline ends. The CDR3 is 14 amino acids. The CDR3 loop is CASSIDNVAGEQYF. In nucleotides, the CDR3 is TGTGCCAGTAGTATAGATAATGTGGCGGGCGAGCAGTACTTC. Looking up the rest from reference TRBV19 and TRBJ2-7 gives the full variable domain: DGGITQSPKYLFRKEGQNVTLSCEQNLNHDAMYWYRQDPGQGLRLIYYSQIVNDFQKGDIAEGYSVSREKKESFPLTVTSAQKNPTAFYLCASSIDNVAGEQYFGPGTRLTVT.

This chain uses TRBV7-3 with TRBJ2-5; possibly TRBD1 or TRBD2 for D (5 bases each). Trimming removed 8 bases at V and 3 bases at J, with 10 bases between. Germline V lookup: CDR1 SGHTA, CDR2 FQGTGA. CDR3 size: 12 residues. The CDR3 spells CASGTDEETQYF. CDR3 in DNA: TGTGCCAGCGGGACGGATGAAGAGACCCAGTACTTC.

V usage is TRBV7-8 and J usage is TRBJ1-2; D call uncertain. The V and J ends lost 1 base and 5 bases respectively, with 17 bases between them. This CDR3 spans 16 amino acids. Germline CDR1 SGHVS, CDR2 FQNEAQ. CDR3 coding DNA: TGTGCCAGCAGCTTAGTTGCGACCTGGTCCTCTTATGGCTACACCTTC. Its protein is CASSLVATWSSYGYTF. Using reference TRBV7-8 and TRBJ1-2 for the parts outside the CDR3, the full variable domain is GAGVSQSPRYKVAKRGQDVALRCDPISGHVSLFWYQQALGQGPEFLTYFQNEAQLDKSGLPSDRFFAERPEGSVSTLKIQRTQQEDSAVYLCASSLVATWSSYGYTFGSGTRLTVV.

This chain links TRBV6-1 with TRBJ2-5, with TRBD1 as a possible D gene (6 bases). CDR1 is MNHNS and CDR2 is SASEGT in the germline V gene. The length of the CDR3 is 13 residues. V was trimmed by 4 bases and J by 4 bases, leaving 10 bases between them. The CDR3 spells CASSAGVRETQYF. CDR3 bases: TGTGCCAGCAGTGCAGGGGTTAGAGAGACCCAGTACTTC.

There are a few counts of this clonotype. The gene calls are TRBV20-1 and TRBJ2-2, with TRBD1 matching 11 bases. Germline CDR1 reads DFQATT; CDR2 reads SNEGSKA (reference sequence). This CDR3 contains 15 residues. The CDR3 sequence is CTAEAGTGGTGELFF. The DNA of the CDR3 is TGCACCGCAGAAGCCGGGACAGGGGGTACCGGGGAGCTGTTTTTT.

This sequence joins TRBV30 and TRBJ2-7; D gene uncertain. V was clipped by 1 base and J by 4 bases, with 17 bases between them. The CDR3 consists of 15 residues. The germline CDR1 and CDR2 sequences are GTSNPN and SVGIG (reference sequence). The CDR3 nucleotides read TGTGCCTGGAGTGGGCGGCGGTTCGGAAAGTACGAGCAGTACTTC. This gives the protein CAWSGRRFGKYEQYF.

The chain carries TRBV15 and TRBJ2-1, with 11 bases matching TRBD2. The CDR3 length is 18 residues. Trimming took 1 base from V and 4 from J; bases not matched to a gene: 9. Germline loops: CDR1 LNHNV, CDR2 YYDKDF (reference sequence). This CDR3 reads CATSRVGLAASFYNEQFF. CDR3 bases: TGTGCCACCAGCAGAGTGGGACTAGCGGCTTCCTTTTACAATGAGCAGTTCTTC.

This clonotype was observed a handful of times. V and J are TRBV6-5 and TRBJ2-3, with TRBD2 matching 7 bases. V trimming: 0 bases; J trimming: 4 bases; junction bases outside the gene matches: 7. In germline, CDR1 is MNHEY, CDR2 SVGAGI. This CDR3 spans 16 amino acids. CDR3 sequence reads: CASSYSLGGGPDTQYF. CDR3 sequence (DNA): TGTGCCAGCAGTTACTCGTTGGGGGGAGGGCCAGATACGCAGTATTTT.

V and J are TRBV20-1 and TRBJ2-7; TRBD2 matches 8 bases. This CDR3 has 15 residues. CDR1 and CDR2 (germline): DFQATT, SNEGSKA (reference sequence). V lost 3 bases and J lost 2; bases outside the gene matches: 9. CDR3 nucleotide sequence: TGCAGTGCTAGGGTTCCTAGCGGGTCGCCCTACGAGCAGTACTTC. Amino acids: CSARVPSGSPYEQYF.

The chain joins TRBV6-2 or TRBV6-3 to TRBJ1-3, with D uncertain. The CDR3 has 15 amino acids. V was trimmed by 0 bases and J by 0 bases, leaving 6 bases between them. CDR1 is MNHEY and CDR2 is SVGEGT in the germline V gene. CDR3 nucleotides: TGTGCCAGCAGTTACTCGGGTATCTCTGGAAACACCATATATTTT. Protein product: CASSYSGISGNTIYF.

The chain recombines TRBV24-1 with TRBJ2-1; TRBD2 agrees at 15 bases. J lost 5 bases, V lost 3 bases, and 4 bases had no gene match. This CDR3 spans 17 amino acids. Looked up from germline, CDR1 is KGHDR and CDR2 is SFDVKD. CDR3 bases: TGTGCCACCAGTGATCCATGGACTAGCGGGAGGGACAATGAGCAGTTCTTC. This sequence encodes CATSDPWTSGRDNEQFF.

This clonotype turned up a few times. The rearrangement links TRBV11-2 to TRBJ2-3; 9 bases agree with TRBD2. Per germline, CDR1 SGHAT and CDR2 FQNNGV. This CDR3 is built from 12 residues. The CDR3 region has the DNA TGTGCAAGCGGGAGGTTAACAGATACGCAGTATTTT. Translation: CASGRLTDTQYF.

This chain connects TRBV28 to TRBJ2-7; no reliable D call. The CDR3 is 12 residues long. V lost 5 bases, J lost 6 bases, and 11 bases lay in between. CDR1 is MDHEN and CDR2 is SYDVKM in the germline V gene. The CDR3 loop is CASSPGAREQYF. The CDR3 nucleotides read TGTGCCAGCAGTCCCGGCGCTCGCGAGCAGTACTTC.

The chain has TRBV14 and TRBJ1-2, with 7 positions matching TRBD1. The CDR3 is 14 residues long. Losses at the gene ends were 4 bases for V and 8 bases for J; bases not matched to a gene: 10. Germline assignment: CDR1 SGHDN and CDR2 FVKESK. The CDR3 loop reads CASSPGGGNFGYTF. Written as DNA, the CDR3 is TGTGCCAGCAGCCCAGGAGGGGGCAATTTCGGCTACACCTTC.

This clonotype was seen a handful of times. This chain uses TRBV20-1 with TRBJ2-7; maybe TRBD2 (7 bases). The CDR3 runs 14 residues. CDR1 DFQATT and CDR2 SNEGSKA come from the germline V gene (reference sequence). Trimming shortened V by 5 bases and J by 3 bases, and 17 bases separated the two germline ends. The CDR3 sequence: CSAGGGGRVYEQYF. CDR3 DNA: TGCAGTGCTGGGGGAGGGGGAAGGGTCTACGAGCAGTACTTC.

In its sample, this clonotype was seen a few times. V usage is TRBV7-8 and J usage is TRBJ1-1; 8 positions agree with TRBD1. CDR3 size: 13 residues. V lost 2 bases, J lost 4 bases, and 0 bases stayed unmatched. Per the germline V gene, CDR1 is SGHVS and CDR2 is FQNEAQ. The CDR3 loop is CASSLTGGTEAFF. The CDR3 DNA reads TGTGCCAGCAGCTTAACAGGGGGCACTGAAGCTTTCTTT.